This T cell receptor (beta chain) was profiled in a study of immune characteristics of hereditary and idiopathic chronic pancreatitis. Looking at the study overall: The study examined local immune cells and TCRbeta repertoires in the pancreas in hereditary and idiopathic chronic pancreatitis, using control pancreases from organ donors for comparison. TCRbeta sequencing included about five control pancreases, under 10 pancreases with hereditary chronic pancreatitis and roughly 6 pancreases with idiopathic chronic pancreatitis. The gDNA-based approach was selected because the approach required minimal in vitro experimental manipulation of T cells infiltrating the pancreas.

The CDR3 sequence holds 14 residues, the cysteine and phenylalanine included. Solely the CDR3 DNA is kept, with 42 bases framed from the first base. Relative to germline, V is 1 base shorter and J is 3 bases shorter, with 8 bases between their ends. CDR1 and CDR2, per the germline V gene, are SGHTA and FQGNSA. Receptors were amplified or captured by the immunoSEQ multiplex PCR assay. From pancreatic genomic DNA, the TCRbeta CDR3 region along with adjacent sequences was amplified and then sequenced. The authors' analysis ran thus. Repertoire diversity was assessed as a mean normalized Shannon-Wiener index, and productive clonality and productive rearrangement counts were also measured. The nonparametric Mann-Whitney U test was used to compare repertoire metrics between the control and chronic pancreatitis groups. CDR3beta sequences with identical amino acid composition and length across subjects were defined as shared clonotypes. Imported from immuneACCESS, the table was reduced by TCRdb to in-frame sequences with V and J called. These copies leave out some clones; in studies compared against another copy, an unresolved V gene accounts for under half, and the cause of the remainder is not known. The V and J calls and clone size are taken from that table; D and trimming were inferred from the DNA. This sample lists under 2,500 clones; around 74% were detected once. The ten top clones hold roughly 15% of the sample.

Study-level results and caveats: Among 10 to 15 chronic pancreatitis patients, a positive correlation was found between numbers of productive TCR rearrangements and disease severity scores. Differences in Vbeta-Jbeta gene family usage, including TRBV10, TRBV19, TRBV23 and TRBV5, were found between hereditary and idiopathic chronic pancreatitis. Both chronic pancreatitis groups showed significantly increased TCRbeta repertoire diversity and reduced clonality versus controls. Chronic pancreatitis caused by alcohol use was excluded from the study. Because patient tissue could be obtained only at the time of TPIAT, immune findings may have been influenced by differences in disease duration.

As for this clone: Its antigen has not been determined. Base qualities are not provided; no much larger clone lies one nucleotide away.

Chronic pancreatitis pancreas tissue was obtained from patients undergoing total pancreatectomy with islet autotransplantation (TPIAT). Included chronic pancreatitis patients had no known history of diabetes. Genomic DNA was extracted directly from bulk pancreas tissue, without T cell sorting, for TCRbeta sequencing. No particular cause of disease was identified in patients with idiopathic chronic pancreatitis. At two US centers, pancreas tissues from patients and organ donors were collected on a consecutive basis. The sequenced sample was pancreas tissue with idiopathic chronic pancreatitis. The cell subset or site label here, explained by the study, means: chronic pancreatitis without an identified cause. This chain joins TRBV7-2 to TRBJ2-3; possibly the D gene is TRBD2, per 6 matching bases. The TCR comes from a human donor with chronic pancreatitis. The DNA is TGTGCCAGCAGCTTAGTCGGGAGAACAGATACGCAGTATTTT. Its product reads: CASSLVGRTDTQYF.